The rows below give T cell receptor beta chains drawn from one sample of a study of CD8 T cells in ankylosing spondylitis. TCRdb re-derived calls from the 5' RACE reads in MiXCR, one entry per CDR3 protein. The profile shows 750,000 to 850,000 distinct CDR3 sequences, roughly 12% of them singletons. The specimen was blood, either unsorted or a sorted T cell fraction (not recorded which). The receptors originated from a male donor with ankylosing spondylitis. The conserved cysteine and the conserved F or W are not part of the CDR3 here. Each record gives: V gene, J gene, CDR3 protein.

V gene: TRBV6-1
J gene: TRBJ1-4
CDR3 protein: ASRATERNNEKLF

V gene: TRBV7-6
J gene: TRBJ1-6
CDR3 protein: ASSDRTRSPLH

V gene: TRBV7-2
J gene: TRBJ1-6
CDR3 protein: ASSLMDIYSPLH

V gene: TRBV12-3/TRBV12-4
J gene: TRBJ2-4
CDR3 protein: ASSPTGTGLIQY

V gene: TRBV20-1
J gene: TRBJ1-2
CDR3 protein: SARGGQGQSVNYGYT

V gene: TRBV7-9
J gene: TRBJ1-1
CDR3 protein: ASSSDRARTEAF

V gene: TRBV7-8
J gene: TRBJ2-7
CDR3 protein: ASSFRQGLDEQY

V gene: TRBV3-1
J gene: TRBJ1-2
CDR3 protein: ASSQGWPDINYGYT

V gene: TRBV29-1
J gene: TRBJ2-2
CDR3 protein: SARTRQGLSTGELF

V gene: TRBV29-1
J gene: TRBJ1-1
CDR3 protein: SGMGQSDTEAF

V gene: TRBV7-2
J gene: TRBJ2-3
CDR3 protein: ASSPRDSPSTDTQY

V gene: TRBV6-5
J gene: TRBJ2-7
CDR3 protein: ASSYSIGTDPWEQY

V gene: TRBV6-1
J gene: TRBJ1-5
CDR3 protein: ASSEALKEGPQPQH

V gene: TRBV6-1
J gene: TRBJ1-5
CDR3 protein: ASSQARRSANQGQH

V gene: TRBV7-2
J gene: TRBJ2-7
CDR3 protein: ASHKVVGEQY

V gene: TRBV20-1
J gene: TRBJ2-7
CDR3 protein: SARDGLSSYEQY

V gene: TRBV15
J gene: TRBJ1-1
CDR3 protein: ATSGYRGILRSTEAF

V gene: TRBV15
J gene: TRBJ1-2
CDR3 protein: ATSRGPSANYGYT

V gene: TRBV6-1
J gene: TRBJ2-7
CDR3 protein: ASSPGLALPYEQY

V gene: TRBV20-1
J gene: TRBJ1-2
CDR3 protein: SASRAYGYT

V gene: TRBV5-4
J gene: TRBJ1-2
CDR3 protein: ASSSHRGDGYT

V gene: TRBV7-7
J gene: TRBJ2-7
CDR3 protein: ASSFWVRDEQY

V gene: TRBV6-1
J gene: TRBJ2-2
CDR3 protein: ASRPGGTTGELF

V gene: TRBV29-1
J gene: TRBJ2-5
CDR3 protein: SVVYGQETQY

V gene: TRBV29-1
J gene: TRBJ2-5
CDR3 protein: SVEDWEGGETQY

V gene: TRBV6-1
J gene: TRBJ1-1
CDR3 protein: ATLRPQNTEAF

V gene: TRBV9
J gene: TRBJ2-1
CDR3 protein: ASSVEAGRNEQF

V gene: TRBV7-9
J gene: TRBJ2-2
CDR3 protein: ASSLSGASGELF

V gene: TRBV13
J gene: TRBJ1-1
CDR3 protein: ASSLADAGLEAF

V gene: TRBV4-2
J gene: TRBJ2-5
CDR3 protein: ASSQDGPYQETQY

V gene: TRBV6-5
J gene: TRBJ2-2
CDR3 protein: ASTRHGELF

V gene: TRBV7-2
J gene: TRBJ2-5
CDR3 protein: ASSLVPQETQY

V gene: TRBV21-1
J gene: TRBJ1-1
CDR3 protein: ASSRPMAF

V gene: TRBV24-1
J gene: TRBJ2-1
CDR3 protein: ATSDPLAGGYNEQF

V gene: TRBV4-2
J gene: TRBJ2-3
CDR3 protein: ASGRDLRRDTQY

V gene: TRBV20-1
J gene: TRBJ2-4
CDR3 protein: SANKQGSKNIQY

V gene: TRBV7-6
J gene: TRBJ2-1
CDR3 protein: ASSKGISEHNEQF

V gene: TRBV7-9
J gene: TRBJ2-5
CDR3 protein: ASRSEGGQGTGTQY

V gene: TRBV20-1
J gene: TRBJ2-5
CDR3 protein: SATRPGQETQY

V gene: TRBV7-9
J gene: TRBJ2-5
CDR3 protein: ASSPTRSTRQLETQY

V gene: TRBV28
J gene: TRBJ2-7
CDR3 protein: ASSGQGWSYEQY

V gene: TRBV11-2
J gene: TRBJ2-3
CDR3 protein: ASSRPIRLAVSSTDTQY

V gene: TRBV7-9
J gene: TRBJ1-6
CDR3 protein: ASSLSGTGRGNSPLH

V gene: TRBV5-6
J gene: TRBJ2-5
CDR3 protein: ASSLWTAETQY

V gene: TRBV7-6
J gene: TRBJ2-7
CDR3 protein: ASSLEGGRYEQY

V gene: TRBV10-3
J gene: TRBJ2-7
CDR3 protein: AIRRLAGDREQY

V gene: TRBV20-1
J gene: TRBJ1-4
CDR3 protein: SARGRGRREKLF

V gene: TRBV5-5
J gene: TRBJ1-1
CDR3 protein: ASSFGEGRDTEAF

V gene: TRBV4-3
J gene: TRBJ2-3
CDR3 protein: ASSQVAGTGTDTQY

V gene: TRBV5-6
J gene: TRBJ2-7
CDR3 protein: ASSFPIASGSSYEQY

V gene: TRBV24-1
J gene: TRBJ2-7
CDR3 protein: ATSWGDSYEQY

V gene: TRBV5-8
J gene: TRBJ1-4
CDR3 protein: ASRLGTGGNEKLF

V gene: TRBV27
J gene: TRBJ2-1
CDR3 protein: ASTDLAGGSGTF

V gene: TRBV5-1
J gene: TRBJ2-7
CDR3 protein: ASSPGQPPYEQY

V gene: TRBV6-2/TRBV6-3
J gene: TRBJ2-7
CDR3 protein: ASSYQRWEEQY

V gene: TRBV12-3/TRBV12-4
J gene: TRBJ1-1
CDR3 protein: ASSPDPRRNTEAF

V gene: TRBV20-1
J gene: TRBJ1-2
CDR3 protein: SARAQGYPGYT

V gene: TRBV2
J gene: TRBJ2-1
CDR3 protein: ASKETREYNEQF